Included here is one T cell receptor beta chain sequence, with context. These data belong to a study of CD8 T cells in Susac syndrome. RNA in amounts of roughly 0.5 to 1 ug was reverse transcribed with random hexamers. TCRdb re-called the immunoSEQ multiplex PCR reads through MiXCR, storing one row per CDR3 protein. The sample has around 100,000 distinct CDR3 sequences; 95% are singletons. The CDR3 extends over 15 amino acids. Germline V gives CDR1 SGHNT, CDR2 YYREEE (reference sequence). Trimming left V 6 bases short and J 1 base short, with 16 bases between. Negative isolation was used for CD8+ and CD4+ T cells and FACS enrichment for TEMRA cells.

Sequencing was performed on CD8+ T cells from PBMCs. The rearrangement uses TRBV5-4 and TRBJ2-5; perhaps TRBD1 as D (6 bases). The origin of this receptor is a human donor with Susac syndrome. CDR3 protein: CASKSDTGTQETQYF. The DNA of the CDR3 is TGTGCCAGCAAAAGCGATACAGGGACCCAAGAGACCCAGTACTTC.